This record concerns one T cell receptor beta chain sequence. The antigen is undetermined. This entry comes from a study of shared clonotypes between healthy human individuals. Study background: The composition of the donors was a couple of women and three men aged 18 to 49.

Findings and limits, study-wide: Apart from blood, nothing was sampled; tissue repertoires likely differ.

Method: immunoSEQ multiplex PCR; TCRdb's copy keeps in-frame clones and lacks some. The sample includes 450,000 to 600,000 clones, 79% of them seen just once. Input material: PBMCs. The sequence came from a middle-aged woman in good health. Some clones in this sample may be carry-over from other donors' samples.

The CDR3 is CATSSLGEQFF. DNA for the CDR3: TGTGCCACCAGCTCTTTAGGTGAGCAGTTCTTC. V is TRBV15 and J is TRBJ2-1; D is unclear. Trimming took off 5 bases at V and 9 bases at J, with 8 bases between the two ends. Germline loops: CDR1 LNHNV, CDR2 YYDKDF (reference sequence). This CDR3 has 11 residues.